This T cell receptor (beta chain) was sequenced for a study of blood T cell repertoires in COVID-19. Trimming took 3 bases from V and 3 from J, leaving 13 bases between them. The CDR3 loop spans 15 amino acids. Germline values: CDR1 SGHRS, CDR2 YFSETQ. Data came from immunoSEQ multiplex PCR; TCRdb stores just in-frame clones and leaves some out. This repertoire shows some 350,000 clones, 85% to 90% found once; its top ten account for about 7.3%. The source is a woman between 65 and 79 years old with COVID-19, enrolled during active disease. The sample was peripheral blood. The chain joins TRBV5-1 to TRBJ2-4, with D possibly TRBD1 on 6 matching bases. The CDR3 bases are TGCGCCAGCAGCTATACCCAGGGGCTCAAAAACATTCAGTACTTC. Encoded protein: CASSYTQGLKNIQYF.